This TCR beta chain was identified during a study of blood T cell repertoires in COVID-19. Germline values: CDR1 SNHLY, CDR2 FYNNEI. V trimming: 9 bases; J trimming: 2 bases; junction bases outside the gene matches: 3. This CDR3 is built from 12 residues. Some clones are missing from TCRdb's copy, which holds only in-frame ones; the method was immunoSEQ multiplex PCR. The sample carries 140,000 or so clones, about nine tenths recorded once. Those who participated ranged in age from roughly 18 to 90 years and resided in 24 US areas. Among Cohort 3 donors, those recovered had two negative PCRs, clearance, or symptom resolution.

The sequencing sample was made of PBMCs or T cells enriched from blood (not recorded which). This TCR was sampled from a man in his 60s who had recovered from COVID-19. The chain carries TRBV2 and TRBJ1-2, with 7 bases aligning to TRBD1. Here the CDR3 reads CARVQGNYGYTF. DNA for the CDR3: TGTGCCAGGGTACAGGGGAACTATGGCTACACCTTC.